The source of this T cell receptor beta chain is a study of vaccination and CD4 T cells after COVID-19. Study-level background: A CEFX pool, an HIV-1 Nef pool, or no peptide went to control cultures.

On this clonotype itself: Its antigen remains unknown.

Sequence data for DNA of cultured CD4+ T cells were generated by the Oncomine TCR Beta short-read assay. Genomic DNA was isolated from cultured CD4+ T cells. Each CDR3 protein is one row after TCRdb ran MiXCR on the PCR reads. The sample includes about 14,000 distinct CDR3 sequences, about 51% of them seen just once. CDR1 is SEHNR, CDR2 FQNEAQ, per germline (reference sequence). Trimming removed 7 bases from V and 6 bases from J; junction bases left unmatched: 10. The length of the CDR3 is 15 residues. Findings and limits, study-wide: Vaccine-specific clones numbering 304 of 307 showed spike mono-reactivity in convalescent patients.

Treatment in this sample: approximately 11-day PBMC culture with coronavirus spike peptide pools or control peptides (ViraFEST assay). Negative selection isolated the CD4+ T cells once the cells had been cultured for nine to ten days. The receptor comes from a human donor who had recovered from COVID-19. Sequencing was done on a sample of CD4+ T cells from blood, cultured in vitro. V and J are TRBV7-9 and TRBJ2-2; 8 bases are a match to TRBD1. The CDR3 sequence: CASTPGRQGPGELFF. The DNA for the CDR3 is TGTGCCAGCACCCCCGGGAGACAGGGGCCCGGGGAGCTGTTTTTT. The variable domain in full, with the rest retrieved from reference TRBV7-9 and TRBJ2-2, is DTGVSQNPRHKITKRGQNVTFRCDPISEHNRLYWYRQTLGQGPEFLTYFQNEAQLEKSRLLSDRFSAERPKGSFSTLEIQRTEQGDSAMYLCASTPGRQGPGELFFGEGSRLTVL.